These 20 T cell receptor beta chains were all obtained from the same sample, sequenced in a study of siplizumab effects on memory and regulatory T cells. This table comes from immunoSEQ multiplex PCR, and its TCRdb copy is limited to in-frame clones, with some not included. The data show some 73,000 clones, with 93% seen just once and about 5% held by the top ten. Sequencing was done on a sample of CD8+ T cells sorted from blood. The receptors originated from a human donor in good health.

This chain links TRBV7-9 with TRBJ2-7, with 7 bases fitting TRBD1. The V segment lost 3 bases and the J segment 6 bases; nucleotides outside the gene matches: 2. The CDR3 loop spans 12 amino acids. The V gene's germline CDR1 is SEHNR and CDR2 FQNEAQ (reference sequence). Here the CDR3 reads CASSFRGPEQYF. As DNA, the CDR3 is TGTGCCAGCAGCTTTAGGGGGCCCGAGCAGTACTTC. The variable domain in full, with the rest retrieved from reference TRBV7-9 and TRBJ2-7, is DTGVSQNPRHKITKRGQNVTFRCDPISEHNRLYWYRQTLGQGPEFLTYFQNEAQLEKSRLLSDRFSAERPKGSFSTLEIQRTEQGDSAMYLCASSFRGPEQYFGPGTRLTVT.

The gene calls are TRBV27 and TRBJ2-6; D is ambiguous. This CDR3 region has 14 residues. Germline lookup yields CDR1 MNHEY and CDR2 SMNVEV (reference sequence). V shed 1 base and J shed 0 bases, with 1 base lying between them. In DNA, the CDR3 is TGTGCCAGCAGTTTATACTCTGGGGCCAACGTCCTGACTTTC. It codes for CASSLYSGANVLTF. Based on the CDR3 plus reference TRBV27 and TRBJ2-6, the full variable domain is EAQVTQNPRYLITVTGKKLTVTCSQNMNHEYMSWYRQDPGLGLRQIYYSMNVEVTDKGDVPEGYKVSRKEKRNFPLILESPSPNQTSLYFCASSLYSGANVLTFGAGSRLTVL.

The chain employs TRBV9 and TRBJ2-2; tentatively, D is TRBD1 (5 bases). V gave up 1 base and J gave up 0 bases, with 13 bases separating them. Germline V gene data show CDR1 as SGDLS and CDR2 as YYNGEE. The CDR3 is 17 residues long. The CDR3 is CASSVPRVGANTGELFF. CDR3 bases: TGTGCCAGCAGCGTACCCAGGGTTGGGGCGAACACCGGGGAGCTGTTTTTT.

The chain joins TRBV5-4 to TRBJ2-1; no clear D. V gave up 0 bases and J gave up 1 base, with 2 bases separating them. The CDR3 runs 13 residues. Germline CDR1 and CDR2: SGHNT and YYREEE (reference sequence). The CDR3 DNA reads as TGTGCCAGCAGCTTGGAGTCCTACAATGAGCAGTTCTTC. It specifies CASSLESYNEQFF.

A word on this clone: This same CDR3 is encoded by further DNA sequences in the sample. V is TRBV11-2 and J is TRBJ2-7, with 9 positions matching TRBD2. J was trimmed by 3 bases and V by 0 bases; bases with no gene match: 3. Germline CDR1 reads SGHAT; CDR2 reads FQNNGV. This CDR3 comprises 15 residues. The CDR3 DNA follows: TGTGCCAGCAGCTTAGAGCGGGGGGGCTTCTACGAGCAGTACTTC. It is translated as CASSLERGGFYEQYF.

This sequence joins TRBV6-1 and TRBJ1-4; D is possibly TRBD1 (6 bases). V lost 3 bases and J 0 bases, leaving 11 bases between the germline ends. Per germline, CDR1 MNHNS and CDR2 SASEGT. The CDR3 is 16 residues long. This chain's CDR3 is CASSEGHGATNEKLFF. Here the CDR3 DNA reads TGTGCCAGCAGTGAGGGACACGGTGCAACTAATGAAAAACTGTTTTTT.

Concerning this clone itself: The final CDR3 position lacks the conserved phenylalanine or tryptophan, pointing to a likely read error. The DNA is left out, because the CDR3 cannot be placed on it with certainty; the CDR3 is given as TCRdb lists it. V gene TRBV4-1 combines with J gene TRBJ1-2; the table's TRBD1 call for D was not verified on the DNA. Germline loops: CDR1 MGHRA, CDR2 YSYEKL. The CDR3 adds up to 12 amino acids, both ends counted. The CDR3 sequence is CASSQDWGQWFI.

V and J are TRBV19 and TRBJ1-5; 9 bases are shared with TRBD1. The V gene end was trimmed by 9 bases and the J gene end by 0 bases; junction bases not matched to a gene: 6. CDR1 and CDR2 (germline): LNHDA, SQIVND (reference sequence). The CDR3 spans 15 residues. CDR3 sequence reads: CASSGQGSSNQPQHF. The CDR3 bases are TGTGCCAGCTCTGGACAGGGGTCTAGCAATCAGCCCCAGCATTTT. The full variable domain, rest sourced from reference TRBV19 and TRBJ1-5, is DGGITQSPKYLFRKEGQNVTLSCEQNLNHDAMYWYRQDPGQGLRLIYYSQIVNDFQKGDIAEGYSVSREKKESFPLTVTSAQKNPTAFYLCASSGQGSSNQPQHFGDGTRLSIL.

V is TRBV27 and J is TRBJ2-7; perhaps D is TRBD1 or TRBD2 (5 bases each). This CDR3 has 13 residues. Between the trimmed V and J ends, which lost 5 bases and 3 bases, there was a span of 11 bases. Germline assignment: CDR1 MNHEY and CDR2 SMNVEV (reference sequence). CDR3 sequence (DNA): TGTGCCAGCAGTACCGGGACGGACTACGAGCAGTACTTC. Its protein product is CASSTGTDYEQYF.

The chain has TRBV2 and TRBJ1-2; possibly TRBD1 for D (5 bases). The V end was cut by 1 base, the J end by 6 bases, with 12 bases between. Germline CDR1 is SNHLY and CDR2 is FYNNEI. There are 14 residues in the CDR3. The CDR3 DNA is TGTGCCAGCAGTGAAGGTTCGAGGGGCGATGGCTACACCTTC. Translation gives CASSEGSRGDGYTF.

V usage is TRBV5-4 and J usage is TRBJ2-4, with unresolved D. Germline loops: CDR1 SGHNT, CDR2 YYREEE (reference sequence). The CDR3 spans 14 residues. The germline V and J ends were trimmed by 4 bases and 1 base, with 9 bases remaining between them. CDR3 DNA sequence: TGTGCCAGCAGCCTTTCCGGGGCCAAAAACATTCAGTACTTC. This encodes CASSLSGAKNIQYF.

This sequence joins TRBV5-7 and TRBJ2-7; TRBD2 might be the D (6 bases). TRBV5-7 is an open reading frame, and its role is uncertain. The CDR3 is made up of 11 amino acids. Trimming took 6 bases from V and 5 from J, leaving 9 bases between them. The CDR3 protein is CASMEGNEQYF. The DNA of the CDR3 is TGTGCCAGCATGGAGGGCAACGAGCAGTACTTC.

This sequence joins TRBV27 and TRBJ1-1; 7 bases are a match to TRBD1. The germline V gene encodes CDR1 MNHEY and CDR2 SMNVEV (reference sequence). The CDR3 is 14 residues long. The V and J ends lost 8 bases and 0 bases, in that order; junction bases with no gene match: 6. The CDR3 loop reads CASGRQGLNTEAFF. For the CDR3, the DNA is TGTGCCAGCGGTAGACAGGGACTGAACACTGAAGCTTTCTTT.

The V gene is TRBV9, the J gene TRBJ2-7; D possibly corresponds to TRBD1 (5 bases). This CDR3 has 14 amino acids. V lost 3 bases, J lost 3 bases, and 13 bases lay in between. CDR1 and CDR2 (germline): SGDLS, YYNGEE. The CDR3 DNA reads as TGTGCCAGCAGCGGGACAAGTCTCGACTACGAGCAGTACTTC. Protein sequence: CASSGTSLDYEQYF.

The chain uses TRBV28 and TRBJ1-2; TRBD1 might be the D (6 bases). CDR1 is MDHEN and CDR2 is SYDVKM in the germline V gene. V dropped 3 bases and J dropped 4 bases, with 15 bases sitting between them. The CDR3 length is 15 residues. CDR3 sequence (DNA): TGTGCCAGCAGTTTTGCCCTAGGGGGTGGCTATGGCTACACCTTC. This translates into CASSFALGGGYGYTF.

The rearrangement links TRBV27 to TRBJ1-4; tentative D call: TRBD1 (5 bases). The CDR3 runs to 14 residues. Germline V gene lookup returns CDR1 MNHEY and CDR2 SMNVEV (reference sequence). V lost 8 bases, J lost 4 bases, and 14 bases lay in between. CDR3 in amino acids: CASGWTRHNEKLFF. As DNA, the CDR3 is TGTGCCAGCGGATGGACACGACATAATGAAAAACTGTTTTTT.

The chain employs TRBV5-1 and TRBJ2-3; 8 nucleotides agree with TRBD1. V shed 0 bases, J shed 2 bases, and the junction held 2 bases outside the gene matches. CDR3 length: 15 amino acids. In germline, CDR1 is SGHRS, CDR2 YFSETQ. CDR3 sequence (DNA): TGCGCCAGCAGCTTGGAGACAGGGGTCACAGATACGCAGTATTTT. Its translation is CASSLETGVTDTQYF.

The V and J genes are TRBV15 and TRBJ2-2; 13 bases map to TRBD2. This CDR3 is 16 amino acids long. From germline, CDR1 is LNHNV and CDR2 YYDKDF (reference sequence). With 8 bases clipped from V and 5 bases from J, the junction kept 8 bases outside the gene matches. In DNA, the CDR3 is TGTGCCACCTATGGGACTAGCGGGGACCCTACCGGGGAGCTGTTTTTT. Its protein is CATYGTSGDPTGELFF.

The chain employs TRBV6-5 and TRBJ2-5, with D possibly being TRBD1 or TRBD2 (6 bases each). CDR1 MNHEY and CDR2 SVGAGI come from the germline V gene. This CDR3 is built from 14 residues. The V gene lost 5 bases and the J gene lost 4 bases, with 14 bases spanning the gap. The CDR3 is CASSGGGLLETQYF. The CDR3, as DNA: TGTGCCAGCAGTGGTGGGGGGCTGTTAGAGACCCAGTACTTC.

Only a few counts were recorded for this clone. V gene TRBV6-4 combines with J gene TRBJ2-3; D is unclear. The germline V and J ends were trimmed by 8 bases and 6 bases, with 9 bases remaining between them. CDR3 length: 11 residues. Germline values: CDR1 MRHNA, CDR2 SNTAGT. Written as DNA, the CDR3 is TGTGCCAGCCAAAAGCGCGATACGCAGTATTTT. This gives the protein CASQKRDTQYF.